This is a list of T cell receptor beta chains from one sample in a study of blood T cell repertoires in COVID-19. TCRdb's table, derived via immunoSEQ multiplex PCR, lists solely in-frame clones and lacks some. This table has about 250,000 clones, around four fifths appearing once. The sequencing sample was made of peripheral blood. The receptors stem from a woman aged 60 to 75 with active or convalescent COVID-19. CDR3s include the opening cysteine and the closing phenylalanine or tryptophan. Fields, in order: J gene, clone size, D gene, V gene, CDR3 DNA, CDR3 protein. A D gene is named only where the DNA matches it firmly. The size of a clone is reported for some rows only, either as once, few or many, or as a class for expanded clones.

TRBJ1-2,.,.,TRBV7-9,TGTGCCAGCAGCGTCAGGGGTGAGGGCTACACCTTC,CASSVRGEGYTF
TRBJ2-2,few,.,TRBV2,TGTGCCAGCATAACACAGAGAAGTACCGGGGAGCTGTTTTTT,CASITQRSTGELFF
TRBJ2-5,.,.,TRBV6-5,TGTGCCAGCAGACGACAGTTTACCGGGGAGACCCAGTACTTC,CASRRQFTGETQYF
TRBJ1-1,.,.,TRBV15,TGTGCCACCAGCAGAGATAGGGTGGAGGGCTTCCGCGGTGAAGCTTTCTTT,CATSRDRVEGFRGEAFF
TRBJ1-5,.,.,TRBV6-1,TGTGCCAGCAGTGACCCCCGGGAACCCAGCCAGCCCCAGCATTTT,CASSDPREPSQPQHF
TRBJ2-2,.,.,TRBV7-8,TGTGCCAGCAGCTTAGTCGGTTACACCGGGGAGCTGTTTTTT,CASSLVGYTGELFF
TRBJ2-7,.,TRBD2,TRBV2,TGTGCCAGCATCCCCGGACTAGCGGGAGTTTTCTACGAGCAGTACTTC,CASIPGLAGVFYEQYF
TRBJ2-7,.,.,TRBV30,TGTGCCACGGGACAAAGCTCCTACGAGCAGTACTTC,CATGQSSYEQYF
TRBJ1-2,.,TRBD1,TRBV27,TGTGCCAGCAGTTTAAAAGCAGGGGGCGATCGTAGCTATGGCTACACCTTC,CASSLKAGGDRSYGYTF
TRBJ2-6,.,.,TRBV28,TGTGCCAGCCGCTACTCTGGGGCCAACGTCCTGACTTTC,CASRYSGANVLTF
TRBJ2-3,.,TRBD1,TRBV12-5,TGTGCTAGTGGTTTGCCCTTATGGGACAGGGAGGGAACAGATACGCAGTATTTT,CASGLPLWDREGTDTQYF
TRBJ1-2,once,.,TRBV5-1,TGCGCCAGCAGCCCCGGAGGGTATGAGGGGAACTATGGCTACACCTTC,CASSPGGYEGNYGYTF
TRBJ2-7,.,TRBD2,TRBV15,TGTGCCACCAGCAAAGCGGGAGACGAGCAGTACTTC,CATSKAGDEQYF
TRBJ2-1,.,TRBD2,TRBV2,TGTGCCAGCAGTGAAGAAGAGGTTGGGACTACGAAGGGTGCGTTCTTC,CASSEEEVGTTKGAFF